This TCR beta chain appears in the sequencing data of a study of CD8+CD57+ T cells in acquired aplastic anemia. Study-level background: The study obtained an average of about 3.4 ug of DNA from sorted CD4+ and CD8+ cells. Sequencing produced an average of about 11 million reads per healthy donor for CD4+ cells. Study observations and caveats: No significant patient-versus-control difference appeared in CD8+ Simpson's diversity. There were some 30 CD8+ CDR3 sequences that occurred in both patients and controls.

Of note for this clonotype: The antigen is undetermined.

J lost 3 bases, V lost 2 bases, and 14 bases had no gene match. The germline V gene has CDR1 MGHDK and CDR2 SYGVNS. The CDR3 is made up of 19 amino acids. Genomic DNA constituted the template upon which TCR beta VDJ and CDR3 profiling was performed. Using its own MiXCR run on the reads, TCRdb lists one record per CDR3 protein. The sample has 200,000 to 250,000 distinct CDR3 sequences; roughly 35% are singletons. The J gene is TRBJ2-1, the V gene TRBV25-1, with 9 bases matching TRBD1. Sequencing was carried out using sorted CD4+, CD8+, or CD8+CD57+ T cells (not recorded which) from PBMCs. This receptor was taken from a human donor in good health, serving as a control. The CDR3 DNA is TGTGCCAGCAGTGAACCCGTTATCAGTGACAGGGGGGTCTACAATGAGCAGTTCTTC. As protein: CASSEPVISDRGVYNEQFF.